Shown below are 31 T cell receptor beta chains from a single sample sequenced in a study of T-cell reconstitution after alpha-beta-depleted transplantation in children (dated by TCRdb to 2016 to 2017). Library creation used PCR. The instrument was an Illumina HiSeq 2500. Molecular barcoding was employed in the preparation of TCR libraries, with unique molecular identifiers being used to normalize TCRbeta repertoire quantification. TCRdb reworked the public reads: Q25 trimming with fastp, MiXCR clone assembly, productive beta chains retained. Rows merge per CDR3 protein into single entries with the most common DNA and genes. The sample table records around 600,000 distinct CDR3 sequences; over 15% of these occur just once. Of the sample, 1.1% is held by the ten largest clones. Material: PBMCs from the stem cell graft donor, obtained from the stem cell graft. All receptors derive from a human donor who donated a stem cell graft to a child with acute myeloid leukemia.

The sample holds a few counts of this clonotype. This chain links TRBV24-1 with TRBJ2-1; D not certain. The CDR3 is 13 amino acids. Germline assignment: CDR1 KGHDR and CDR2 SFDVKD. V dropped 8 bases and J dropped 2 bases, with 9 bases sitting between them. The CDR3 reads CATKASTYNEQFF. The CDR3 nucleotides are TGTGCCACCAAAGCCTCGACCTACAATGAGCAGTTCTTC.

This clonotype was counted at least ten times. V is TRBV5-5 and J is TRBJ2-7; 7 positions match TRBD1. The junction had 8 bases not matched to a gene; V was cut back by 2 bases and J by 6 bases. The CDR3 is made up of 14 amino acids. The germline CDR1 and CDR2 sequences are SGHKS and YYEKEE (reference sequence). CDR3 DNA sequence: TGTGCCAGCAGCTTACGACAGGGCGCGGGCGAGCAGTACTTC. Translating gives CASSLRQGAGEQYF.

Only a few counts were recorded for this clonotype. The chain recombines TRBV15 with TRBJ2-1; 7 nucleotides align to TRBD2. CDR1 and CDR2 from the germline V gene are LNHNV and YYDKDF (reference sequence). With 5 bases clipped from V and 1 base from J, the junction kept 2 bases outside the gene matches. This CDR3 spans 14 amino acids. CDR3 nucleotides: TGTGCCACCAGCGGGGGAGGGTCCTACAATGAGCAGTTCTTC. It encodes CATSGGGSYNEQFF.

This clonotype was observed many times. V gene TRBV20-1 combines with J gene TRBJ1-1; D might be TRBD1 (6 bases). The length of the CDR3 is 12 residues. The germline CDR1 and CDR2 sequences are DFQATT and SNEGSKA (reference sequence). Trimming took 8 bases from V and 4 from J, leaving 14 bases between them. The CDR3 nucleotides read TGCAGTTCCCCAGGGGACGGCACTGAAGCTTTCTTT. This gives the protein CSSPGDGTEAFF.

This clonotype was seen ten or more times. The rearrangement joins TRBV20-1 to TRBJ1-3; D is unclear. Germline values: CDR1 DFQATT, CDR2 SNEGSKA (reference sequence). This CDR3 is 13 amino acids long. The V gene lost 5 bases and the J gene lost 4 bases, with 12 bases spanning the gap. The CDR3 sequence: CSASVNTGNTIYF. In DNA, the CDR3 is TGCAGTGCTTCAGTTAATACCGGAAACACCATATATTTT.

The chain couples TRBV25-1 to TRBJ1-1, with TRBD1 as a possible D gene (5 bases). From germline, CDR1 is MGHDK and CDR2 SYGVNS. The CDR3 is 17 residues long. V lost 2 bases, J lost 1 base, and 17 bases lay in between. Written as DNA, the CDR3 is TGTGCCAGCAGTGAACGGGGCCTCATCTGGGAGAACACTGAAGCTTTCTTT. Its protein product is CASSERGLIWENTEAFF.

The chain is built from TRBV2 and TRBJ2-1, with a tentative D call TRBD1 (5 bases). The CDR3 totals 13 residues. V lost 7 bases and J 4 bases, leaving 11 bases between the germline ends. The germline CDR1 and CDR2 sequences are SNHLY and FYNNEI. The CDR3 is CASTGKAYNEQFF. In nucleotides, the CDR3 is TGTGCCAGCACAGGGAAAGCTTACAATGAGCAGTTCTTC.

The sample holds many counts of this clonotype. V gene TRBV15 combines with J gene TRBJ2-3, with D possibly being TRBD1 or TRBD2 (5 bases each). Germline V gene sequence: CDR1 LNHNV, CDR2 YYDKDF (reference sequence). The CDR3 spans 16 residues. V was pared by 0 bases and J by 4 bases, with 14 bases between. For the CDR3, the DNA is TGTGCCACCAGCAGAGATCGGGACCTAACTCCAGATACGCAGTATTTT. It is translated as CATSRDRDLTPDTQYF.

This clonotype was observed a few times. The genes are TRBV10-3 and TRBJ2-7; D may be TRBD2 (6 bases). The CDR3 is 14 residues long. V was cut by 4 bases and J by 0 bases, with 10 bases left in between. The germline V gene has CDR1 ENHRY and CDR2 SYGVKD. Here the CDR3 reads CAISVGGASYEQYV. For the CDR3, the DNA is TGTGCCATCAGTGTCGGCGGGGCCTCCTACGAGCAGTACGTC.

This clonotype showed up just a few times. The rearrangement uses TRBV20-1 and TRBJ1-1, with D perhaps matching TRBD1 (5 bases). The V gene lost 0 bases and the J gene lost 5 bases, with 16 bases spanning the gap. Germline CDR1 and CDR2: DFQATT and SNEGSKA (reference sequence). The CDR3 sequence is 15 residues long. CDR3 sequence (DNA): TGCAGTGCTAGAGATTCGGCCAGGGTTGGAACTGAAGCTTTCTTT. It encodes CSARDSARVGTEAFF.

This sequence joins TRBV7-2 and TRBJ1-1; tentatively, D is TRBD1 (5 bases). The CDR3 totals 14 residues. Trimming took off 2 bases at V and 6 bases at J, with 13 bases between the two ends. Looked up from germline, CDR1 is SGHTA and CDR2 is FQGNSA. For the CDR3, the DNA is TGTGCCAGCAGCTTAAGAGGTCCGGGGCCTGAAGCTTTCTTT. Translation gives CASSLRGPGPEAFF.

This clonotype has at least ten counts. The chain links TRBV4-3 to TRBJ1-2; D perhaps matches TRBD1 (5 bases). This CDR3 has 14 amino acids. The ends were cut back, 0 bases at V and 8 bases at J, with 13 bases in the middle. Germline-derived CDR1 and CDR2 are LGHNA and YSLEER. CDR3 in amino acids: CASSQEAGQRGYTF. In DNA, the CDR3 is TGCGCCAGCAGCCAAGAGGCAGGACAAAGGGGCTACACCTTC.

This clonotype was found many times. The V and J genes are TRBV6-6 and TRBJ1-2; TRBD1 might be the D (5 bases). This CDR3 has 10 residues. Trimming cost V 8 bases and J 8 bases, with 9 bases left between them. Per the germline V gene, CDR1 is MNHNY and CDR2 is SVGAGI (reference sequence). CDR3 loop: CASGTLGYTF. CDR3 bases: TGTGCCAGCGGGACTCTCGGCTACACCTTC.

Comments on this clonotype: A much larger clone differs from this one at a single base, so this may be a read error. The CDR3 loop reads CASSMRTAYEQYF. The CDR3 DNA reads as TGTGCCAGCAGTATGAGGACGGCCTACGAGCAGTACTTC. The V call is TRBV12-3 or TRBV12-4, the J call TRBJ2-7; the D is unclear. This CDR3 region has 13 residues. Deletions cut 5 bases from V and 2 bases from J, with 10 bases between.

This clonotype was observed a handful of times. CDR3 sequence: CASSYQQGSEAFF. CDR3 coding DNA: TGTGCCAGCAGCTACCAACAGGGGTCGGAAGCTTTCTTT. J is TRBJ1-1 and V is TRBV7-2, with 7 bases fitting TRBD1. This CDR3 has 13 residues. V gave up 4 bases and J gave up 8 bases; unmatched junction bases: 7. The germline CDR1 and CDR2 sequences are SGHTA and FQGNSA.

This clonotype was seen a handful of times. The rearrangement links TRBV12-3 or TRBV12-4 to TRBJ2-5; D is perhaps TRBD1 (6 bases). The CDR3 runs to 13 residues. V was pared by 4 bases and J by 5 bases, with 11 bases between. CDR3 loop: CASSSRDKETQYF. CDR3 sequence (DNA): TGTGCCAGCAGTTCCCGGGACAAGGAGACCCAGTACTTC.

This clonotype showed up just a few times. The chain employs TRBV20-1 and TRBJ1-5, with TRBD1 identical over 10 bases. After removal of 6 bases from V and 4 bases from J, the junction contained 6 bases not matched to a gene. Germline values: CDR1 DFQATT, CDR2 SNEGSKA (reference sequence). CDR3 size: 14 residues. The CDR3 spells CSAGGQGLNQPQHF. The CDR3 region has the DNA TGCAGTGCGGGGGGACAGGGGCTAAATCAGCCCCAGCATTTT.

This clonotype was seen a few times. This rearrangement joins TRBV30 to TRBJ1-1; D is perhaps TRBD1 (6 bases). V was pared by 0 bases and J by 5 bases, with 10 bases between. The CDR3 is 13 residues long. Germline V gene data show CDR1 as GTSNPN and CDR2 as SVGIG (reference sequence). CDR3 region: CAWSVQGRTEAFF. The CDR3 DNA is TGTGCCTGGAGTGTACAGGGTAGGACTGAAGCTTTCTTT.

The gene calls are TRBV11-1 and TRBJ2-7; TRBD1 agrees at 9 bases. Germline V CDR1 and CDR2: SGHAT, FQDESV (reference sequence). CDR3 size: 15 residues. The trim removed 7 bases at V and 4 bases at J, leaving 11 bases unmatched. CDR3 sequence reads: CASTPGTGTWYEQYF. The DNA of the CDR3 is TGTGCCAGCACCCCTGGGACAGGGACTTGGTACGAGCAGTACTTC.

This clonotype has at least ten counts. This sequence joins TRBV6-5 and TRBJ2-1, with D possibly matching TRBD2 (7 bases). Germline assignment: CDR1 MNHEY and CDR2 SVGAGI. Between the trimmed V and J ends, which lost 5 bases and 3 bases, there was a span of 11 bases. The CDR3 spans 14 residues. CDR3: CASSRGAVYNEQFF. The CDR3 bases are TGTGCCAGCAGTCGGGGGGCAGTCTACAATGAGCAGTTCTTC.

This rearrangement joins TRBV7-2 to TRBJ2-1; TRBD2 matches 15 bases. The V gene's germline CDR1 is SGHTA and CDR2 FQGNSA. With 4 bases clipped from V and 6 bases from J, the junction kept 4 bases outside the gene matches. CDR3 size: 16 residues. The CDR3 spells CASSSGLAGGGNEQFF. CDR3 coding DNA: TGTGCCAGCAGCTCGGGACTAGCGGGGGGTGGCAATGAGCAGTTCTTC.

The J gene is TRBJ2-3, the V gene TRBV18; possibly TRBD1 or TRBD2 for D (6 bases each). CDR3 length: 13 amino acids. Germline V CDR1 and CDR2: KGHSH, LQKENI. V lost 8 bases, J lost 3 bases, and 12 bases lay in between. The CDR3, as DNA: TGTGCCAGCGCGGAAGGGGGGACAGATACGCAGTATTTT. It encodes CASAEGGTDTQYF.

At least ten counts were recorded for this clonotype. The V and J genes are TRBV6-5 and TRBJ2-2, with a possible D match to TRBD2 (5 bases). Germline V CDR1 and CDR2: MNHEY, SVGAGI. The germline V and J ends were trimmed by 2 bases and 4 bases, with 20 bases remaining between them. This CDR3 comprises 18 residues. CDR3 DNA sequence: TGTGCCAGCAGTTACCACTCGACCCAACTAGGGAGCACCGGGGAGCTGTTTTTT. This sequence encodes CASSYHSTQLGSTGELFF.

This clonotype showed up just a few times. The chain has TRBV27 and TRBJ2-7; 9 bases fit TRBD1. CDR1 and CDR2 from the germline V gene are MNHEY and SMNVEV (reference sequence). This CDR3 contains 15 residues. After removal of 2 bases from V and 5 bases from J, the junction contained 7 bases not matched to a gene. The CDR3 DNA follows: TGTGCCAGCAGTTTAGGGGACAGGGTAGTCAACGAGCAGTACTTC. It specifies CASSLGDRVVNEQYF.

The chain uses TRBV4-1 and TRBJ2-1, with a weak D call TRBD2 (7 bases). The CDR3 runs to 14 residues. Trimming shortened V by 0 bases and J by 8 bases, and 11 bases separated the two germline ends. Germline V gene sequence: CDR1 MGHRA, CDR2 YSYEKL. CDR3 sequence (DNA): TGCGCCAGCAGCCAAGAGGGGGGGGGCCATGAGCAGTTCTTC. Translated: CASSQEGGGHEQFF.

This clonotype came up a few times. The V and J genes are TRBV12-3 or TRBV12-4 and TRBJ1-1, with D perhaps matching TRBD1 (5 bases). This CDR3 contains 13 residues. The V gene lost 4 bases and the J gene lost 7 bases, with 13 bases spanning the gap. In nucleotides, the CDR3 is TGTGCCAGCAGTTCAGGTGGGGGGGGTGAAGCTTTCTTT. Protein: CASSSGGGGEAFF.

The chain links TRBV20-1 to TRBJ2-2; a weak D match, TRBD2 (6 bases). The CDR3 covers 12 residues. Trimming took off 6 bases at V and 6 bases at J, with 11 bases between the two ends. Germline loops: CDR1 DFQATT, CDR2 SNEGSKA (reference sequence). The CDR3 sequence is CSASRRAGELFF. The CDR3 bases are TGCAGTGCCTCTCGGAGGGCCGGGGAGCTGTTTTTT.

This clonotype has more than one count but fewer than ten. The CDR3, as DNA: TGTGCCAGCAGTTTCCGCCGGGGGCTTCGATACAATGAGCAGTTCTTC. Translated: CASSFRRGLRYNEQFF. This rearrangement joins TRBV6-2 or TRBV6-3 to TRBJ2-1, with D perhaps given as TRBD1 or TRBD2 (6 bases each). V was trimmed by 4 bases and J by 4 bases, leaving 17 bases between them. The V gene's germline CDR1 is MNHEY and CDR2 SVGEGT. There are 16 residues in the CDR3.

This clonotype has at least ten counts. The genes are TRBV12-3 or TRBV12-4 and TRBJ2-5, with D perhaps matching TRBD1 (6 bases). V lost 4 bases, J lost 2 bases, and 14 bases lay in between. The CDR3 sequence is 15 residues long. The CDR3 protein is CASSSQGHLQETQYF. The CDR3 nucleotides read TGTGCCAGCAGTTCCCAGGGGCACTTACAAGAGACCCAGTACTTC.

V gene TRBV27 combines with J gene TRBJ2-6, with unresolved D. This CDR3 spans 12 amino acids. V shed 3 bases and J shed 4 bases, with 1 base lying between them. The V gene's germline CDR1 is MNHEY and CDR2 SMNVEV (reference sequence). CDR3 amino acids: CASSFGANVLTF. The CDR3 DNA reads as TGTGCCAGCAGTTTCGGGGCCAACGTCCTGACTTTC.

V gene TRBV5-1 combines with J gene TRBJ2-1, with unresolved D. This CDR3 has 14 amino acids. Trimming cost V 2 bases and J 9 bases, with 15 bases left between them. Germline V gene data show CDR1 as SGHRS and CDR2 as YFSETQ. The CDR3 loop reads CASSLTVRSGEQFF. CDR3 DNA: TGCGCCAGCAGCTTAACGGTACGATCCGGTGAGCAGTTCTTC.